The clone carrying this TCR beta chain was seen a handful of times. Its antigen remains unidentified. This sample is part of a study of cytomegalovirus exposure and HLA in healthy donors. Across the whole study: A data release that came early held 75 million to 85 million unique TCRs from HLA-typed donors. Falling in the Caucasian-associated ancestry cluster were about four fifths of about 400 genotyped donors.

General study findings and limits: Overall, roughly 170 TCR beta chains were annotated as cytomegalovirus-associated.

This CDR3 has 13 residues. Germline values: CDR1 MDHEN, CDR2 SYDVKM. Deletions cut 4 bases from V and 5 bases from J, with 11 bases between. PCR amplification relied on 60 Vbeta primers (plus 13 Jbeta primers). In the source study's methods: As a later analysis found, there were 78 million or so unique TCR beta chains, of which roughly 11 million were shared. This table comes from immunoSEQ multiplex PCR, and its TCRdb copy is limited to in-frame clones, with some not included. V and J calls and clone size come straight from that table; D and trimming were deduced from the DNA. The sample lists some 200,000 clones, approximately 78% occurring once.

The receptor was isolated from a woman aged 18-29 years in good health and CMV-seronegative. Sample: PBMCs. The rearrangement joins TRBV28 to TRBJ1-2; D gene ambiguous. The CDR3 loop reads CASSSGLEYGYTF. The CDR3 DNA sequence: TGTGCCAGCAGTTCGGGTCTCGAATATGGCTACACCTTC.